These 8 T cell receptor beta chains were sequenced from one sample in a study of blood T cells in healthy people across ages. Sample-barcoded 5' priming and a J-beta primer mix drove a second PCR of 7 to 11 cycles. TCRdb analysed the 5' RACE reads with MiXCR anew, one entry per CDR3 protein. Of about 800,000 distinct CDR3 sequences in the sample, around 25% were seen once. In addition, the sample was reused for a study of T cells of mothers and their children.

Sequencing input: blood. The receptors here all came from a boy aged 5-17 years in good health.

The CDR3 coding sequence is TGTGCCAGCAGCCTTTCTACAGGGGCAAGCACCTACGAGCAGTACTTC. The encoded protein is CASSLSTGASTYEQYF. The chain recombines TRBV6-2 or TRBV6-3 with TRBJ2-7; TRBD1 aligns across 7 bases. Looked up from germline, CDR1 is MNHEY and CDR2 is SVGEGT. The CDR3 length is 16 residues. V shed 6 bases, J shed 2 bases, and the junction held 13 bases outside the gene matches.

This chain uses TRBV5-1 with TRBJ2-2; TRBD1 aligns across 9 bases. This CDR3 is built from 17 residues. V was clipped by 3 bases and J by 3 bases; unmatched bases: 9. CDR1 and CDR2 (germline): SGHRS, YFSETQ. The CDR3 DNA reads TGCGCCAGCAGCTATATACAGGGGGCCTCGGACACCGGGGAGCTGTTTTTT. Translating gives CASSYIQGASDTGELFF.

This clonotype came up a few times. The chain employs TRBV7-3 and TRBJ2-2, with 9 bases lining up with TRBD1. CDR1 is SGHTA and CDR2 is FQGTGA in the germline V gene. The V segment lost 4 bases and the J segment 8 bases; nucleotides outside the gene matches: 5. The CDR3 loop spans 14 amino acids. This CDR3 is CASSSRQGDGELFF. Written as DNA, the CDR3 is TGTGCCAGCAGCTCCCGACAGGGGGATGGGGAGCTGTTTTTT.

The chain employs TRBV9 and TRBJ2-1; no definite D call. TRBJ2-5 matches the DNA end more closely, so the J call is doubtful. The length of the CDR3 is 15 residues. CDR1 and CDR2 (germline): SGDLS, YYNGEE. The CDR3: CASSVEGRLQETQYF. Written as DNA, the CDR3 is TGTGCCAGCAGCGTAGAGGGCAGGTTACAAGAGACCCAGTACTTC.

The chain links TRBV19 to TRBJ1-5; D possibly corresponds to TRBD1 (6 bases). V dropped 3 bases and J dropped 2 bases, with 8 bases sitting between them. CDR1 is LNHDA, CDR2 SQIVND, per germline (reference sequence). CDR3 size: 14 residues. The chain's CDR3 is CASSIAGGNQPQHF. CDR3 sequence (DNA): TGTGCCAGTAGTATTGCAGGGGGCAATCAGCCCCAGCATTTT.

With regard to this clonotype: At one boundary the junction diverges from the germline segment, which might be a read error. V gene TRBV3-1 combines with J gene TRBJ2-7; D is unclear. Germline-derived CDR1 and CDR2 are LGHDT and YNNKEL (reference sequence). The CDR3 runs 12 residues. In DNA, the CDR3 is TGTGCCGGCAGCACTACCAGAGCCGAGCAGTACTTC. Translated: CAGSTTRAEQYF.

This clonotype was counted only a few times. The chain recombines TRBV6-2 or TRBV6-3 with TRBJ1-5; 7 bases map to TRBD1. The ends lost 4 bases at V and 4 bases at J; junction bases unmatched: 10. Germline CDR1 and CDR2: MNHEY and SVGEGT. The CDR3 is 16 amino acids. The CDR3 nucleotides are TGTGCCAGCAGTTTCCGACAGGGATCGAAAAATCAGCCCCAGCATTTT. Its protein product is CASSFRQGSKNQPQHF.

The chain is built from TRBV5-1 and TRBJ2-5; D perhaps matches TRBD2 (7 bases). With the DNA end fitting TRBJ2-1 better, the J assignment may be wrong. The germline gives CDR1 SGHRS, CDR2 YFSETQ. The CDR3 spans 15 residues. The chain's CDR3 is CASSGLGGVVNEQFF. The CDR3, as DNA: TGCGCCAGCAGCGGGCTAGGGGGGGTAGTGAATGAGCAGTTCTTC.